The 5 T cell receptor beta chains given below trace back to one sample, sequenced in a study of response to subunit inactivated influenza vaccine (dated 2018 in TCRdb). Receptors were amplified or captured by RT-PCR. The reads were generated on an Illumina HiSeq 2500. TCRdb applied fastp at Q25 and MiXCR to the public reads, then kept only in-frame beta chains. Here each entry gathers all rows of one CDR3 protein and keeps the most common genes and DNA. This sample holds around 470,000 distinct CDR3 sequences; roughly 7.6% were observed only once. The ten largest make up around 14% of the sample. The sample here was PBMCs from blood, taken 23 months after vaccination. The receptors were sampled from a man in his fifties or sixties who received an inactivated influenza vaccine. Donor details come from another sample of the same person, matched by shared clones.

This chain joins TRBV4-2 and TRBJ2-7, with 7 nucleotides matching TRBD1. This CDR3 region has 16 residues. CDR1 and CDR2 from the germline V gene are LGHNA and YNFKEQ. V gave up 4 bases and J gave up 3 bases; unmatched junction bases: 12. CDR3 region: CASSLASPGQYYEQYF. The CDR3 DNA reads TGTGCCAGCAGCCTAGCATCCCCGGGACAGTACTACGAGCAGTACTTC.

This clonotype occurred a few times. The chain carries TRBV10-3 and TRBJ2-7; D is undetermined. This CDR3 comprises 14 residues. The germline V and J ends were trimmed by 5 bases and 2 bases, with 13 bases remaining between them. Germline CDR1 is ENHRY and CDR2 is SYGVKD. The CDR3 spells CAISLTESPYEQYF. The CDR3 bases are TGTGCCATCAGTCTTACCGAGAGCCCCTACGAGCAGTACTTC.

The chain combines TRBV20-1 with TRBJ2-1; D might be TRBD1 or TRBD2, each matching 6 bases. The V end lost 2 bases, the J end lost 8 bases, and 16 bases lay between the germline ends. CDR1 and CDR2 from the germline V gene are DFQATT and SNEGSKA (reference sequence). The CDR3 has 14 amino acids. The CDR3 spells CSARKGGPTYEQFF. The CDR3 DNA is TGCAGTGCTAGAAAGGGGGGCCCAACGTATGAGCAGTTCTTC.

This clonotype was detected only a few times. The chain carries TRBV7-8 and TRBJ2-3; 9 bases map to TRBD2. The junction had 10 bases not matched to a gene; V was cut back by 5 bases and J by 4 bases. Germline loops: CDR1 SGHVS, CDR2 FQNEAQ. The CDR3 is made up of 16 amino acids. The CDR3 DNA reads as TGTGCCAGCAGCGGCGGGACTAGCTGGATCGCAGATACGCAGTATTTT. Translating it yields CASSGGTSWIADTQYF.

The rearrangement links TRBV12-3 or TRBV12-4 to TRBJ2-7; weak D call: TRBD2 (6 bases). The CDR3 runs 11 residues. V lost 6 bases to trimming and J lost 6 bases, with 9 bases between them. The CDR3 here is CASSQTSEQYF. CDR3 nucleotides: TGTGCCAGCAGCCAGACTAGCGAGCAGTACTTC.